This is a list of T cell receptor beta chains from one sample in a study of T cell repertoires in cytomegalovirus infection. TCRdb redid the calling of the reads with MiXCR, one entry per CDR3 protein. The table has roughly 990,000 distinct CDR3 sequences, around 29% seen once. These receptors have no identified antigens. Sequenced here: cultured CD8+ T cells from PBMCs, sampled from culture after CMV antigen stimulation. All receptors derive from a human donor in good health (CMV status not recorded). Some clones in this sample may be carry-over from other donors' samples. Both conserved end residues are part of each CDR3. The D gene is left open where the match is weak. Clone size is stated in some rows and not others, as once, few, many or a class when expanded.

cdr3_aa: CASSAGHGSSYNEQFF; cdr3_nt: TGTGCCAGCAGCGCAGGGCACGGGAGCTCCTACAATGAGCAGTTCTTC; d_call: -; v_call: TRBV5-4; j_call: TRBJ2-1; clone_size: -
cdr3_aa: CASSLSGLGYQETQYF; cdr3_nt: TGTGCCAGCAGCTTATCCGGCCTGGGGTACCAAGAGACCCAGTACTTC; d_call: -; v_call: TRBV7-9; j_call: TRBJ2-5; clone_size: -
cdr3_aa: CATSLRGRTDTQYF; cdr3_nt: TGTGCCACCAGCTTGCGGGGGAGGACAGATACGCAGTATTTT; d_call: TRBD2; v_call: TRBV15; j_call: TRBJ2-3; clone_size: -
cdr3_aa: CAISGMTGGWTDTQYF; cdr3_nt: TGTGCCATCAGTGGAATGACAGGGGGGTGGACAGATACGCAGTATTTT; d_call: TRBD1; v_call: TRBV10-3; j_call: TRBJ2-3; clone_size: few
cdr3_aa: CASSLAGRGSSYEQYF; cdr3_nt: TGTGCCAGCAGCTTAGCCGGTCGCGGCAGTAGCTACGAGCAGTACTTC; d_call: -; v_call: TRBV7-9; j_call: TRBJ2-7; clone_size: -
cdr3_aa: CASSLDGTGDEKLFF; cdr3_nt: TGTGCCAGCAGCTTAGATGGGACAGGAGATGAAAAACTGTTTTTT; d_call: TRBD1; v_call: TRBV7-8; j_call: TRBJ1-4; clone_size: many
cdr3_aa: CASSEQWQETQYF; cdr3_nt: TGTGCCAGCAGTGAACAGTGGCAAGAGACCCAGTACTTC; d_call: -; v_call: TRBV25-1; j_call: TRBJ2-5; clone_size: few
cdr3_aa: CASSLQGVYEQYF; cdr3_nt: TGTGCCAGCAGCTTGCAGGGAGTGTACGAGCAGTACTTC; d_call: -; v_call: TRBV14; j_call: TRBJ2-7; clone_size: -
cdr3_aa: CASSSDSHYGYTF; cdr3_nt: TGTGCCAGCAGCTCCGACAGCCATTATGGCTACACCTTC; d_call: -; v_call: TRBV7-2; j_call: TRBJ1-2; clone_size: few
cdr3_aa: CASSPGTSGYTSTDTQYF; cdr3_nt: TGTGCCAGCAGCCCCGGGACTAGCGGGTACACTAGCACAGATACGCAGTATTTT; d_call: TRBD2; v_call: TRBV27; j_call: TRBJ2-3; clone_size: few
cdr3_aa: CATSREPGQAESFDQPQHF; cdr3_nt: TGTGCCACCAGCAGGGAACCGGGACAGGCGGAATCGTTTGATCAGCCCCAGCATTTT; d_call: TRBD1; v_call: TRBV15; j_call: TRBJ1-5; clone_size: -
cdr3_aa: CASSTTRQGNQPQHF; cdr3_nt: TGTGCCAGTAGTACTACCCGGCAGGGGAATCAGCCCCAGCATTTT; d_call: -; v_call: TRBV19; j_call: TRBJ1-5; clone_size: few
cdr3_aa: CASSVDTAADEQFF; cdr3_nt: TGTGCTAGCAGCGTGGACACGGCGGCGGATGAGCAGTTCTTC; d_call: -; v_call: TRBV7-7; j_call: TRBJ2-1; clone_size: few
cdr3_aa: CASSHGTRSNNEQFF; cdr3_nt: TGTGCCAGCAGTCACGGGACTAGGTCTAACAATGAGCAGTTCTTC; d_call: TRBD2; v_call: TRBV14; j_call: TRBJ2-1; clone_size: -
cdr3_aa: CASRRRGENTGELFF; cdr3_nt: TGTGCCAGCAGGCGGCGGGGGGAGAACACCGGGGAGCTGTTTTTT; d_call: TRBD2; v_call: TRBV2; j_call: TRBJ2-2; clone_size: few
cdr3_aa: CASSLAAGMGIWTEAFF; cdr3_nt: TGTGCCAGCAGTTTAGCAGCAGGGATGGGAATATGGACTGAAGCTTTCTTT; d_call: -; v_call: TRBV12-3/TRBV12-4; j_call: TRBJ1-1; clone_size: -
cdr3_aa: CASSLGVGPLGNTIYF; cdr3_nt: TGTGCCAGCAGCCTGGGAGTCGGGCCGCTCGGAAACACCATATATTTT; d_call: -; v_call: TRBV6-5; j_call: TRBJ1-3; clone_size: -
cdr3_aa: CASSVLAGGPIYEQYF; cdr3_nt: TGTGCCAGCAGTGTACTAGCGGGGGGACCTATCTACGAGCAGTACTTC; d_call: TRBD2; v_call: TRBV27; j_call: TRBJ2-7; clone_size: -
cdr3_aa: CASSTSTGMDEQYF; cdr3_nt: TGTGCCAGCAGCACCTCGACAGGGATGGACGAGCAGTACTTC; d_call: TRBD1; v_call: TRBV7-6; j_call: TRBJ2-7; clone_size: -
cdr3_aa: CASSLLPGTGANNEQFF; cdr3_nt: TGTGCCAGCAGTCTCTTACCTGGGACCGGGGCAAACAATGAGCAGTTCTTC; d_call: -; v_call: TRBV2; j_call: TRBJ2-1; clone_size: -
cdr3_aa: CASSFYRQGLHTYEQYF; cdr3_nt: TGTGCCAGCAGTTTTTATCGACAGGGCCTACACACCTACGAGCAGTACTTC; d_call: TRBD1; v_call: TRBV27; j_call: TRBJ2-7; clone_size: -
cdr3_aa: CASSLPQGGFNEQFF; cdr3_nt: TGTGCCAGCAGCTTACCGCAGGGAGGGTTTAATGAGCAGTTCTTC; d_call: TRBD2; v_call: TRBV11-1; j_call: TRBJ2-1; clone_size: few
cdr3_aa: CASSQTRGTYNEQFF; cdr3_nt: TGCGCCAGCAGCCAAACCAGGGGCACCTACAATGAGCAGTTCTTC; d_call: -; v_call: TRBV4-3; j_call: TRBJ2-1; clone_size: few
cdr3_aa: CASTFLQGARNTIYF; cdr3_nt: TGTGCCAGCACCTTTCTCCAGGGGGCTAGAAACACCATATATTTT; d_call: TRBD1; v_call: TRBV7-9; j_call: TRBJ1-3; clone_size: many
cdr3_aa: CASSLWEPNTEAFF; cdr3_nt: TGCGCCAGCAGCTTGTGGGAGCCGAACACTGAAGCTTTCTTT; d_call: -; v_call: TRBV5-1; j_call: TRBJ1-1; clone_size: -
cdr3_aa: CASSYSGLPVAEAFF; cdr3_nt: TGTGCCAGCAGTTACTCTGGACTCCCAGTCGCTGAAGCTTTCTTT; d_call: -; v_call: TRBV6-8; j_call: TRBJ1-1; clone_size: -
cdr3_aa: CASSIPGQGWVDTQYF; cdr3_nt: TGTGCCAGTAGTATTCCGGGACAGGGGTGGGTAGATACGCAGTATTTT; d_call: TRBD1; v_call: TRBV19; j_call: TRBJ2-3; clone_size: -
cdr3_aa: CASKGPTSRTEAFF; cdr3_nt: TGTGCCAGCAAGGGACCGACATCCCGCACTGAAGCTTTCTTT; d_call: -; v_call: TRBV7-9; j_call: TRBJ1-1; clone_size: -
cdr3_aa: CASSRGPVGTGELFF; cdr3_nt: TGCGCCAGCAGCCGGGGCCCTGTCGGCACCGGGGAGCTGTTTTTT; d_call: -; v_call: TRBV5-1; j_call: TRBJ2-2; clone_size: -
cdr3_aa: CASSLSGLAGDYNEQFF; cdr3_nt: TGTGCCAGCAGTCTTTCGGGACTAGCGGGGGACTACAATGAGCAGTTCTTC; d_call: TRBD2; v_call: TRBV27; j_call: TRBJ2-1; clone_size: -
cdr3_aa: CASSQDQGEFSYGYTF; cdr3_nt: TGCGCCAGCAGCCAAGATCAGGGGGAGTTCTCCTATGGCTACACCTTC; d_call: TRBD1; v_call: TRBV4-1; j_call: TRBJ1-2; clone_size: -
cdr3_aa: CASSRLLLAGGNNEQFF; cdr3_nt: TGTGCCAGCAGTAGACTCCTTCTAGCGGGGGGAAACAATGAGCAGTTCTTC; d_call: TRBD2; v_call: TRBV7-9; j_call: TRBJ2-1; clone_size: -
cdr3_aa: CSVRLAGGQGPYGETQYF; cdr3_nt: TGCAGCGTTAGACTAGCGGGGGGCCAGGGCCCATACGGGGAGACCCAGTACTTC; d_call: TRBD2; v_call: TRBV29-1; j_call: TRBJ2-5; clone_size: few
cdr3_aa: CASRVLDRVVNEQFF; cdr3_nt: TGCGCCAGCAGAGTTTTGGACAGGGTAGTCAATGAGCAGTTCTTC; d_call: TRBD1; v_call: TRBV5-1; j_call: TRBJ2-1; clone_size: few
cdr3_aa: CASSPLARGEVYNEQFF; cdr3_nt: TGTGCCAGCAGCCCACTTGCACGCGGGGAGGTATACAATGAGCAGTTCTTC; d_call: -; v_call: TRBV7-9; j_call: TRBJ2-1; clone_size: -
cdr3_aa: CASSEGGPFGLFF; cdr3_nt: TGTGCCAGCAGTGAAGGGGGGCCATTTGGGTTGTTCTTC; d_call: -; v_call: TRBV6-1; j_call: TRBJ2-1; clone_size: -
cdr3_aa: CASSRVLTGGANTEAFF; cdr3_nt: TGTGCCAGCAGCCGCGTTTTGACAGGAGGAGCGAACACTGAAGCTTTCTTT; d_call: -; v_call: TRBV27; j_call: TRBJ1-1; clone_size: few
cdr3_aa: CASSQGSGPFSPLHF; cdr3_nt: TGCGCCAGCAGCCAAGGGTCTGGGCCCTTTTCACCCCTCCACTTT; d_call: -; v_call: TRBV4-3; j_call: TRBJ1-6; clone_size: many
cdr3_aa: CASSPPNFSRTSGANVLTF; cdr3_nt: TGTGCCAGCAGCCCCCCGAATTTTTCCAGAACCTCTGGGGCCAACGTCCTGACTTTC; d_call: -; v_call: TRBV7-8; j_call: TRBJ2-6; clone_size: many
cdr3_aa: CASSLSTSGGFTDTQYF; cdr3_nt: TGTGCCAGCAGCTTAAGTACTAGCGGGGGTTTCACAGATACGCAGTATTTT; d_call: TRBD2; v_call: TRBV7-9; j_call: TRBJ2-3; clone_size: -
cdr3_aa: CASSSTPSAGGNQPQHF; cdr3_nt: TGTGCCAGCAGCTCCACCCCGTCTGCGGGGGGCAATCAGCCCCAGCATTTT; d_call: -; v_call: TRBV7-2; j_call: TRBJ1-5; clone_size: many
cdr3_aa: CASSLKYGLQDTQYF; cdr3_nt: TGTGCCAGCAGCTTAAAGTATGGTCTCCAAGATACGCAGTATTTT; d_call: -; v_call: TRBV7-8; j_call: TRBJ2-3; clone_size: -
cdr3_aa: CASRTSKGAPDWTQYF; cdr3_nt: TGTGCCAGCAGGACCTCCAAAGGCGCGCCAGACTGGACCCAGTACTTC; d_call: -; v_call: TRBV6-1; j_call: TRBJ2-5; clone_size: few
cdr3_aa: CASSQDHMGTDGNTIYF; cdr3_nt: TGCGCCAGCAGCCAAGATCATATGGGGACCGACGGAAACACCATATATTTT; d_call: -; v_call: TRBV4-1; j_call: TRBJ1-3; clone_size: many
cdr3_aa: CASRSSPYTEAFF; cdr3_nt: TGTGCCAGCAGGTCGAGCCCGTACACTGAAGCTTTCTTT; d_call: -; v_call: TRBV6-2/TRBV6-3; j_call: TRBJ1-1; clone_size: -
cdr3_aa: CASSTRQGAPVTNEKLFF; cdr3_nt: TGTGCCAGCAGCACCCGACAGGGGGCGCCGGTCACTAATGAAAAACTGTTTTTT; d_call: TRBD1; v_call: TRBV7-9; j_call: TRBJ1-4; clone_size: few
cdr3_aa: CSASRQRRGPMGETQYF; cdr3_nt: TGCAGTGCTAGTCGGCAACGTCGCGGACCCATGGGAGAGACCCAGTACTTC; d_call: -; v_call: TRBV20-1; j_call: TRBJ2-5; clone_size: -
cdr3_aa: CASSSPGQDRTNYGYTF; cdr3_nt: TGTGCCAGCAGCTCGCCGGGACAGGACCGAACTAACTATGGCTACACCTTC; d_call: TRBD1; v_call: TRBV7-9; j_call: TRBJ1-2; clone_size: many
cdr3_aa: CASKEGGGTEAFF; cdr3_nt: TGTGCCAGCAAGGAAGGGGGAGGCACTGAAGCTTTCTTT; d_call: -; v_call: TRBV7-4; j_call: TRBJ1-1; clone_size: -
cdr3_aa: CASSQIAGPNNEQFF; cdr3_nt: TGTGCCAGCAGTCAGATAGCGGGGCCCAACAATGAGCAGTTCTTC; d_call: TRBD2; v_call: TRBV7-6; j_call: TRBJ2-1; clone_size: many
cdr3_aa: CASSLFVQRETQYF; cdr3_nt: TGTGCCAGCAGCTTATTCGTTCAGAGAGAGACCCAGTACTTC; d_call: -; v_call: TRBV7-6; j_call: TRBJ2-5; clone_size: few
cdr3_aa: CASSPQPRLGPNTEAFF; cdr3_nt: TGTGCCAGCAGCCCTCAGCCTCGCCTTGGACCGAACACTGAAGCTTTCTTT; d_call: -; v_call: TRBV9; j_call: TRBJ1-1; clone_size: few
cdr3_aa: CASGEQVSSYNEQFF; cdr3_nt: TGTGCCAGCGGGGAACAGGTGAGCTCCTACAATGAGCAGTTCTTC; d_call: -; v_call: TRBV19; j_call: TRBJ2-1; clone_size: -